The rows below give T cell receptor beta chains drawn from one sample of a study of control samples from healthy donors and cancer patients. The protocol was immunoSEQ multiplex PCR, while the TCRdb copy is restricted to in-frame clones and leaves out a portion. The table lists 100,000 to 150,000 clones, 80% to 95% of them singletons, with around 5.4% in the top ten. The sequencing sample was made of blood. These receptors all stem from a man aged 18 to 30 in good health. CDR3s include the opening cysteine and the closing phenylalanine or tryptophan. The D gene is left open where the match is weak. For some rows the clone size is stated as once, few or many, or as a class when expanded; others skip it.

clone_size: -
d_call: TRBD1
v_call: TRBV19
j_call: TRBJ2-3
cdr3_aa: CASSFETGASTDTQYF
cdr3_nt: TGTGCCAGTAGTTTTGAGACAGGGGCCAGCACAGATACGCAGTATTTT

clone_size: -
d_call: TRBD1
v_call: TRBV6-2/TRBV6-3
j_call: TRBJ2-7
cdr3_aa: CASSINWDRGDVYEQYF
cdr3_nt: TGTGCCAGCAGTATCAACTGGGACAGGGGAGATGTCTACGAGCAGTACTTC

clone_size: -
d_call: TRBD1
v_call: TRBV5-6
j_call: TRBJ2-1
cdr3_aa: CASSLVQGGGHEQFF
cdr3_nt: TGTGCCAGCAGCTTGGTACAGGGGGGAGGACATGAGCAGTTCTTC

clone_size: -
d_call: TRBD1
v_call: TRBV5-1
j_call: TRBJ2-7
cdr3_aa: CASSLGDRGYEQYF
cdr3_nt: TGCGCCAGCAGCTTGGGGGACAGGGGCTACGAGCAGTACTTC

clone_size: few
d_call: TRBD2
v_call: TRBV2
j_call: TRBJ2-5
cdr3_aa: CASSGGGFQETQYF
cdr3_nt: TGTGCCAGCTCAGGCGGGGGGTTCCAAGAGACCCAGTACTTC

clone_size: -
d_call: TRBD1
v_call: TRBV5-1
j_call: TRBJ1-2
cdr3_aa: CASSLGPRDRGSYGYTF
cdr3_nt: TGCGCCAGCAGCTTGGGTCCCCGGGACAGGGGATCATACGGCTACACCTTC

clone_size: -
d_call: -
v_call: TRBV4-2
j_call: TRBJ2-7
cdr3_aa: CASSRSTLSYEQYF
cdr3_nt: TGTGCCAGCAGCCGAAGTACCCTTTCCTACGAGCAGTACTTC

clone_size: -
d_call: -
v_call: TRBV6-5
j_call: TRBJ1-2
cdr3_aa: CASRPRDFIGGYTF
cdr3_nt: TGTGCCAGCAGGCCGCGGGACTTTATAGGGGGCTACACCTTC

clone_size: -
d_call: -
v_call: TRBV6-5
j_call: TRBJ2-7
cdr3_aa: CASRLDTATYEQYF
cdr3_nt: TGTGCCAGCAGGCTCGACACAGCCACCTACGAGCAGTACTTC

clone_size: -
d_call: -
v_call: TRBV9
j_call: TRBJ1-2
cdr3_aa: CASSPNRVLWGYTF
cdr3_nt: TGTGCCAGCAGCCCCAACAGGGTCTTATGGGGCTACACCTTC

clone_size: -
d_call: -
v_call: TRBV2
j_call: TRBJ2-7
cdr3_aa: CASSDRPPNYEQYF
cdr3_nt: TGTGCCAGCAGTGACCGACCGCCAAACTACGAGCAGTACTTC

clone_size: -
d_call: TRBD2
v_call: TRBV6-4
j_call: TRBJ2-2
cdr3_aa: CASSDGLDTGELFF
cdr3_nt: TGTGCCAGCAGTGACGGACTAGACACCGGGGAGCTGTTTTTT

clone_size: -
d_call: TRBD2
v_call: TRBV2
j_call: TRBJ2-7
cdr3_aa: CASSPQGGRVRDEQYF
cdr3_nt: TGTGCCAGCAGCCCCCAAGGAGGGAGGGTTCGGGACGAGCAGTACTTC

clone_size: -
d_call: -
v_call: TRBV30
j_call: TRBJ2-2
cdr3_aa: CAWRRGANTGELFF
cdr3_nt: TGTGCCTGGAGAAGGGGTGCGAACACCGGGGAGCTGTTTTTT

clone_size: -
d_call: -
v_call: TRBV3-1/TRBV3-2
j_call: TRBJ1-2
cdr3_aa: CASSHGIGGYTF
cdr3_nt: TGTGCCAGCAGCCATGGAATCGGTGGCTACACCTTC

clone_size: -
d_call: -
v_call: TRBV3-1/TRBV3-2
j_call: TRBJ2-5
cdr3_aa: CASSQRAGAETQYF
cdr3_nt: TGTGCCAGCAGCCAACGGGCGGGGGCCGAGACCCAGTACTTC

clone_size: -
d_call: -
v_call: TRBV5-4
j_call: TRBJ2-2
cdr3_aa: CASSLGFAMGSGELFF
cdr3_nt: TGTGCCAGCAGTTTAGGTTTTGCTATGGGATCGGGGGAGCTGTTTTTT

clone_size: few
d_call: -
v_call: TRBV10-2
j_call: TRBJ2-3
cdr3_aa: CASSEETYTQYF
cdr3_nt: TGCGCCAGCAGTGAAGAAACCTATACGCAGTATTTT

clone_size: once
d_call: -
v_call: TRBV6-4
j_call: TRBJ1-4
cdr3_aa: CASSNLGQGPNEKLFF
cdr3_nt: TGTGCCAGCAGCAACCTCGGGCAGGGACCTAATGAAAAACTGTTTTTT

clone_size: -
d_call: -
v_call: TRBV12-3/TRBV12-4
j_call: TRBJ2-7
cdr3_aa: CASSLGTESEQYF
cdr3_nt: TGTGCCAGCAGTTTAGGGACAGAATCTGAGCAGTACTTC

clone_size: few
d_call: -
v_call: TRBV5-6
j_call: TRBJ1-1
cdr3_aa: CASSLNWAGFYTEAFF
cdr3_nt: TGTGCCAGCAGCTTGAATTGGGCAGGGTTTTACACTGAAGCTTTCTTT

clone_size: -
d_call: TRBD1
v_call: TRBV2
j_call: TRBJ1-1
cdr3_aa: CASLISGQGNTEAFF
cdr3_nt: TGTGCCAGCCTCATCTCAGGACAGGGGAACACTGAAGCTTTCTTT

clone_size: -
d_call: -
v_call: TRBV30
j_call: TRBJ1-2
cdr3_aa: CALTPEGTGGYTF
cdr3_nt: TGTGCCCTAACACCGGAGGGTACGGGCGGCTACACCTTC

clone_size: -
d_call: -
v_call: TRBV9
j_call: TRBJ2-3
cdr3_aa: CASSVRDTQYF
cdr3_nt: TGTGCCAGCAGCGTAAGAGATACGCAGTATTTT

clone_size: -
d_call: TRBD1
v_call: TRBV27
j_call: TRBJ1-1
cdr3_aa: CASTARTGGKAFF
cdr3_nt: TGTGCCAGCACGGCGAGAACAGGGGGCAAAGCTTTCTTT

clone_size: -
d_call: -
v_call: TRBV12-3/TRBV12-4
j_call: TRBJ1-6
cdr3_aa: CASSGQTHSPLHF
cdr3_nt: TGTGCCAGCAGTGGGCAGACTCATTCACCCCTCCACTTT

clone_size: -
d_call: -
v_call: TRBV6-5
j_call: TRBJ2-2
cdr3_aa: CASSYSTGTGELFF
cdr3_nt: TGTGCCAGCAGTTACTCCACAGGGACCGGGGAGCTGTTTTTT

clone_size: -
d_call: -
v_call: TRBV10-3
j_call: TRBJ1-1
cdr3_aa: CAIKSQGLDTEAFF
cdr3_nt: TGTGCCATCAAAAGCCAGGGGTTGGACACTGAAGCTTTCTTT

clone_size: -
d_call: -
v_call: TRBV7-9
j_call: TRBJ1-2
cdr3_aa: CASSSRGGGGLGYTF
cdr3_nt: TGTGCCAGCAGCTCCAGGGGCGGCGGGGGGCTTGGCTACACCTTC

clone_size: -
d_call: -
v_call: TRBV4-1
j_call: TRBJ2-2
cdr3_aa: CASSPLWGGAGELFF
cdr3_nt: TGCGCCAGCAGCCCTCTTTGGGGAGGAGCCGGGGAGCTGTTTTTT

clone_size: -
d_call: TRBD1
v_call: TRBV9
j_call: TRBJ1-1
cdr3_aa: CASSTGVGGTEAFF
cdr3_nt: TGTGCCAGCAGCACAGGGGTAGGGGGCACTGAAGCTTTCTTT

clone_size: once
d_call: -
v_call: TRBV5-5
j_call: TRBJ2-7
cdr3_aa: CASSFRRGTPYEQYF
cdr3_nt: TGTGCCAGCAGCTTCCGTCGGGGAACCCCCTACGAGCAGTACTTC

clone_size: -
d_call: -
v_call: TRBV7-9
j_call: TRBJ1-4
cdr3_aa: CASSFSRGEKLFF
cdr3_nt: TGTGCCAGCAGCTTTTCGAGGGGTGAAAAACTGTTTTTT

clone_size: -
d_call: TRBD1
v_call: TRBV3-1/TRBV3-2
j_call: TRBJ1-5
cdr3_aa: CASSQGDQGGNQPQHF
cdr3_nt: TGTGCCAGCAGCCAAGGGGACCAGGGGGGCAATCAGCCCCAGCATTTT

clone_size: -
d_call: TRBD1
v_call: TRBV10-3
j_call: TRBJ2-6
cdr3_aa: CAISGPGQGQLLANVLTF
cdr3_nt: TGTGCCATCAGCGGGCCTGGACAGGGTCAACTCTTGGCCAACGTCCTGACTTTC

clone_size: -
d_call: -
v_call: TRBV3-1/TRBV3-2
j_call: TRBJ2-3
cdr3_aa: CASSPRVWGGTDTQYF
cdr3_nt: TGTGCCAGCAGCCCGAGGGTCTGGGGGGGCACAGATACGCAGTATTTT

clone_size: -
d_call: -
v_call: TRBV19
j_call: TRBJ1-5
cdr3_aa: CASKTGFQPQHF
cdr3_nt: TGTGCCAGTAAAACAGGGTTTCAGCCCCAGCATTTT

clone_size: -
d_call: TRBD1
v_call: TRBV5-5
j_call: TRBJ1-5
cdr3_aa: CASSLGTGNQPQHF
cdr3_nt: TGTGCCAGCAGCTTGGGGACAGGGAATCAGCCCCAGCATTTT

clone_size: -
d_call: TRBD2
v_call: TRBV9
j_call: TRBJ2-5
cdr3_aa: CASSVAGGAGLAGGETQYF
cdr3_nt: TGTGCCAGCAGCGTAGCGGGAGGGGCGGGACTAGCGGGTGGCGAGACCCAGTACTTC

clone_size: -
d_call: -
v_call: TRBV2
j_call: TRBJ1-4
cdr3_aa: CASSEVGGGGEKLFF
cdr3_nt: TGTGCCAGCAGTGAAGTGGGGGGCGGGGGAGAAAAACTGTTTTTT